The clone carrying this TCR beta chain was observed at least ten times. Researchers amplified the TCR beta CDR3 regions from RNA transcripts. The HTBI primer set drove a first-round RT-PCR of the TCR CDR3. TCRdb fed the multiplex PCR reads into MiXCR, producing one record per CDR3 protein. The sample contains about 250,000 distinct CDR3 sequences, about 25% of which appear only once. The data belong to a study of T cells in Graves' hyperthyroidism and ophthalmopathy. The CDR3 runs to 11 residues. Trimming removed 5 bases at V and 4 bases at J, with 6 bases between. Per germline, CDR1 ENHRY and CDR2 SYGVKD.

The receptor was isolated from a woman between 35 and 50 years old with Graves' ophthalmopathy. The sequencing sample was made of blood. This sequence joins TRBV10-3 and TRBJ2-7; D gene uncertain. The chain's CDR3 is CAISTAYEQYF. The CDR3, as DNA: TGTGCCATCAGTACAGCTTACGAGCAGTACTTC.